The entry that follows covers one TCR beta chain sequence. This clone has more than one count but fewer than ten. The target of this receptor is not known. There are no base qualities to consult, and no much larger clone falls within one base. V lost 7 bases and J lost 4 bases, and the count of bases not matched to a germline gene is 8. CDR1 SQVTM and CDR2 ANQGSEA were looked up in the germline V gene. From its cysteine to its phenylalanine, the CDR3 spans 13 amino acids. The read is trimmed to its CDR3 DNA, 39 bases read in frame from base 1. The sample comes from a study of CD8+ T cells in alopecia areata (dated by TCRdb to 2016 to 2019). Regarding the study in general: The treated patients took part in an open-label pilot trial in which moderate-to-severe alopecia areata was treated with oral tofacitinib at 5 to 10 mg twice daily. Tofacitinib was given for 6 to 18 months, followed by 6 months of follow-up off drug to assess delayed response and recurrence. The study used high-throughput TCRbeta sequencing to examine T cell clonal expansion in alopecia areata, in both the C3H/HeJ mouse model and human patients. Human TCRbeta sequencing covered scalp tissue and sorted CD4+ and CD8+ peripheral blood T cells from patchy and totalis/universalis alopecia areata patients and healthy controls. Biopsies were taken from tofacitinib-treated patients at baseline and again at 4 and 24 weeks into treatment, and several of those patients also had a later scalp biopsy. Scalp clonality was compared among normal scalp (n=4), patchy alopecia areata scalp (n=8), and alopecia totalis/universalis scalp (n=8). The RNA source kit depended on sample type: the PAXgene miRNA kit for fixed scalp, the miRNeasy kit for PBMCs, and the RNeasy kit for mouse skin. TCRbeta CDR3 regions were amplified by immunoSEQ multiplex PCR using 35 Vbeta forward and 13 Jbeta reverse primers.

Lesional scalp punch biopsies and peripheral blood were obtained from alopecia areata patients. After PBMCs were isolated by density centrifugation and stained for CD3, CD4 and CD8, a FACSAria was used to sort CD4+ and CD8+ T cells. Libraries were prepared through the immunoSEQ multiplex PCR assay. RNA was extracted from all samples and reverse transcribed into cDNA as template for TCR sequencing. SuperScript III was used to make first-strand cDNA, primed with a 2:1 mix of oligo-dT and random hexamers. Amplification bias was assessed with a synthetic immune receptor repertoire, and residual bias was removed computationally. Turning to the authors' computational methods: After raw reads were preprocessed to remove errors, the CDR3 was defined following IMGT conventions as running from the conserved cysteine to phenylalanine. Clonality was computed as 1 minus the Shannon entropy, with the entropy normalized by log2 of the number of productive unique TCRs. Whether each scalp clone was CD4 or CD8 was inferred by checking scalp TCRbeta sequences against the CD4 and CD8 repertoires from sorted blood. The table was pulled from immuneACCESS by TCRdb, which kept in-frame rearrangements only. Such tables lose some clones; where checked, under half of the loss comes from unresolved V genes, and the rest has no known cause. The V and J calls and clone size are taken from that table; D and trimming were inferred from the DNA. Recorded for this sample are 120,000 or so clones; around two fifths of them occurred a single time. The ten largest clones represent 3% to 3.5% of the sample.

The investigation overall reported the following: Shared TCR sequences between patients were less evident than in mice, which may be partly attributable to HLA diversity in the patient population. Scalp TCR repertoire analysis is complicated because resident alphabeta T cells in normal human skin are also sequenced, whereas mouse skin is dominated by gammadelta T cells. Lesional scalp, especially in alopecia totalis/universalis, showed higher clonality and more expanded CD8+ clones than normal scalp, suggesting antigenic drive.

This clonotype originated in a human donor with alopecia areata. Recombination linked TRBV29-1 to TRBJ2-5, and 8 junctional nucleotides match TRBD2. Sequenced material: CD4+ T cells sorted from blood. The CDR3 corresponds to CSASGREGETQYF. The nucleotide sequence is given as TGCAGCGCCAGCGGGAGAGAGGGAGAGACCCAGTACTTC.